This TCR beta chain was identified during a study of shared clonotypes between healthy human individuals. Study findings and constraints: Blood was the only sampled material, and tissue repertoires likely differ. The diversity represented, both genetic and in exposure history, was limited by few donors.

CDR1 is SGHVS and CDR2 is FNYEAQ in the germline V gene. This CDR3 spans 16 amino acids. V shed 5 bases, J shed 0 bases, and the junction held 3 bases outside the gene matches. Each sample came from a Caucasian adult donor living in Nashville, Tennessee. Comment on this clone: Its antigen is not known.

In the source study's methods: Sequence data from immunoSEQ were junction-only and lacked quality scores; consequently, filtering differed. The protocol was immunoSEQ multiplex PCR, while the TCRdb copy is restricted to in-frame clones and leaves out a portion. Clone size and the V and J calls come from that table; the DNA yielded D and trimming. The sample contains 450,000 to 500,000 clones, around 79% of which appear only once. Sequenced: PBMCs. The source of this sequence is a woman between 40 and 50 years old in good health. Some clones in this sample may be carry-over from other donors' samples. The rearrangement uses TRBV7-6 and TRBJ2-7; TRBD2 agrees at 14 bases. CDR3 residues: CASSPGLAGDSYEQYF. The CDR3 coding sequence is TGTGCCAGCAGCCCGGGACTAGCGGGAGACTCCTACGAGCAGTACTTC.